This T cell receptor (beta chain) is from a study of blood T cell repertoires in COVID-19. The CDR3 runs to 15 residues. Germline CDR1 is SEHNR and CDR2 is FQNEAQ (reference sequence). V dropped 5 bases and J dropped 6; count of bases not matched to a gene: 6. TCRdb's table, derived via immunoSEQ multiplex PCR, lists solely in-frame clones and lacks some. The sample contains around 120,000 clones, roughly 69% of which appear only once. The clonotype comes from a woman in her 70s with acute or convalescent COVID-19. V and J are TRBV7-9 and TRBJ2-2, with 10 bases identical to TRBD1. The specimen was peripheral blood. The CDR3, as DNA: TGTGCCAGCAGCCGTGGACAGGGGGAAGCCGGGGAGCTGTTTTTT. Translation gives CASSRGQGEAGELFF. The full variable domain, in which reference TRBV7-9 and TRBJ2-2 provide the parts outside the CDR3, is DTGVSQNPRHKITKRGQNVTFRCDPISEHNRLYWYRQTLGQGPEFLTYFQNEAQLEKSRLLSDRFSAERPKGSFSTLEIQRTEQGDSAMYLCASSRGQGEAGELFFGEGSRLTVL.